This T cell receptor (beta chain) comes out of a study of blood T cell repertoires in COVID-19. Study background: COVID-19 samples from acute and convalescent phases originated in the United States, Italy and Spain.

CDR3 length: 12 residues. The V end lost 2 bases, the J end lost 6 bases, and 5 bases lay between the germline ends. Germline-derived CDR1 and CDR2 are SEHNR and FQNEAQ (reference sequence). This clone was observed a handful of times. The method was immunoSEQ multiplex PCR; TCRdb's version includes in-frame clones alone and lacks a portion of them. This table holds about 160,000 clones, approximately 95% found once. This sequence was found in a woman between 50 and 59 years old with acute or convalescent COVID-19. V and J are TRBV7-9 and TRBJ2-1; D not resolved. The sample taken for sequencing was peripheral blood. CDR3 in amino acids: CASSLTRNEQFF. In DNA, the CDR3 is TGTGCCAGCAGCTTAACACGCAATGAGCAGTTCTTC.